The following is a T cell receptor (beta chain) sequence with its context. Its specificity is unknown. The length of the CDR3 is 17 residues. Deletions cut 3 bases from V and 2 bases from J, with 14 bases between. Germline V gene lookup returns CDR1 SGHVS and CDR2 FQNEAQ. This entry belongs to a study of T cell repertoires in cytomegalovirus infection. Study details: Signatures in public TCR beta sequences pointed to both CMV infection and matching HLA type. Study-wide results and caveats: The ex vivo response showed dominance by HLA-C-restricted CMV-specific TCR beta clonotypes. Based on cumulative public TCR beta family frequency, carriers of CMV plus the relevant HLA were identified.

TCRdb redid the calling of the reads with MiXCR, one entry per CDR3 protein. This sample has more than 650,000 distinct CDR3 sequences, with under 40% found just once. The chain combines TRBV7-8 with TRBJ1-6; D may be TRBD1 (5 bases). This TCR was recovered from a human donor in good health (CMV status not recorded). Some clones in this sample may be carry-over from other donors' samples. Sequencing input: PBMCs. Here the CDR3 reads CASSLRRGRTYNSPLHF. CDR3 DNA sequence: TGTGCCAGCAGCTTGAGGCGGGGGAGGACCTATAATTCACCCCTCCACTTT.